One sample yielded the 18 T cell receptor beta chains listed below, sequenced in a study of CD8+ T cells in alopecia areata. Extraction and reverse transcription of RNA yielded cDNA as the sequencing template. Assay: immunoSEQ multiplex PCR; the TCRdb copy retains only in-frame clones and omits some. Of approximately 91,000 clones in the sample, under 45% were seen once. Sequencing was done on a sample of CD4+ T cells sorted from blood. These TCRs come from a human donor with alopecia areata.

J is TRBJ1-2 and V is TRBV28; TRBD1 might be the D (6 bases). Trimming took off 5 bases at V and 3 bases at J, with 16 bases between the two ends. Germline loops: CDR1 MDHEN, CDR2 SYDVKM. There are 15 residues in the CDR3. CDR3 DNA: TGTGCCAGCAGTCCCCTTGATCAGGGGTACTATGGCTACACCTTC. Protein product: CASSPLDQGYYGYTF.

The sample holds a few counts of this clone. The rearrangement joins TRBV28 to TRBJ2-4, with 9 bases lining up with TRBD1. From germline, CDR1 is MDHEN and CDR2 SYDVKM. This CDR3 spans 17 amino acids. V trimming: 5 bases; J trimming: 0 bases; junction bases outside the gene matches: 8. This chain's CDR3 is CASSPKGTGRAKNIQYF. The CDR3, as DNA: TGTGCCAGCAGTCCGAAAGGGACAGGGCGAGCCAAAAACATTCAGTACTTC.

The chain combines TRBV29-1 with TRBJ2-1; a weak D match, TRBD1 (6 bases). Germline V gene data show CDR1 as SQVTM and CDR2 as ANQGSEA. This CDR3 is built from 12 residues. V dropped 3 bases and J dropped 9 bases, with 12 bases sitting between them. The CDR3 coding sequence is TGCAGCGTTGATCTGAGAGGGGGTGAGCAGTTCTTC. Protein sequence: CSVDLRGGEQFF.

This clone was detected a few times. The chain has TRBV19 and TRBJ2-3, with D unresolved. CDR3 length: 11 amino acids. Germline V gene sequence: CDR1 LNHDA, CDR2 SQIVND (reference sequence). The ends were cut back, 4 bases at V and 7 bases at J, with 6 bases in the middle. The CDR3 protein is CASSTQNTQYF. CDR3 DNA: TGTGCCAGTAGTACCCAGAATACGCAGTATTTT.

In this sample, this clone turned up once. The chain carries TRBV5-6 and TRBJ1-5; no reliable D call. This CDR3 spans 13 amino acids. Germline CDR1 reads SGHDT; CDR2 reads YYEEEE. Trimming left V 1 base short and J 2 bases short, with 4 bases between. The CDR3 spells CASSLSGNQPQHF. Written as DNA, the CDR3 is TGTGCCAGCAGCTTGTCTGGCAATCAGCCCCAGCATTTT.

With respect to this clone: An end of the junction does not agree with germline; a read error may underlie this. V is TRBV29-1 and J is TRBJ2-1; 7 nucleotides line up with TRBD2. This CDR3 region has 12 residues. Germline lookup yields CDR1 SQVTM and CDR2 ANQGSEA. Here the CDR3 reads CSVAGGVVSEIF. The CDR3 DNA reads TGCAGCGTGGCTGGGGGGGTGGTCTCAGAGATCTTC.

This clone was picked up a small number of times. The chain links TRBV29-1 to TRBJ1-4, with a weak D call TRBD1 (5 bases). Trimming removed 4 bases at V and 3 bases at J, with 9 bases between. The CDR3 is 13 amino acids. Germline-derived CDR1 and CDR2 are SQVTM and ANQGSEA. The CDR3: CSVGQFSNEKLFF. The CDR3 DNA reads as TGCAGCGTTGGACAGTTCTCTAATGAAAAACTGTTTTTT.

V and J are TRBV4-3 and TRBJ1-5; D gene ambiguous. CDR1 is LGHNA, CDR2 YSLEER, per germline. The length of the CDR3 is 15 residues. Between the trimmed V and J ends, which lost 0 bases and 2 bases, there was a span of 8 bases. The CDR3 here is CASSQEPTGNQPQHF. The CDR3 coding sequence is TGCGCCAGCAGCCAAGAGCCCACCGGCAATCAGCCCCAGCATTTT.

The chain recombines TRBV23-1 with TRBJ2-1; no definite D call. TRBV23-1 is treated as an ORF (open reading frame) with a function not yet certain. V lost 7 bases and J lost 6, with 13 bases in between. CDR3 size: 13 residues. CDR3 nucleotide sequence: TGCGCCAGCACCTTCGTGGCCCCCAATGAGCAGTTCTTC. Its protein is CASTFVAPNEQFF.

This rearrangement joins TRBV4-1 to TRBJ2-6; 11 bases map to TRBD1. Germline CDR1 MGHRA, CDR2 YSYEKL. V was clipped by 4 bases and J by 3 bases; unmatched bases: 5. This CDR3 is 17 amino acids long. This chain's CDR3 is CASSLGQGAYGANVLTF. In DNA form, the CDR3 reads TGCGCCAGCAGCCTTGGACAGGGGGCTTATGGGGCCAACGTCCTGACTTTC.

The chain combines TRBV29-1 with TRBJ2-7; 10 nucleotides match TRBD1. Germline V gene sequence: CDR1 SQVTM, CDR2 ANQGSEA. The CDR3 totals 14 residues. V shed 4 bases and J 3 bases; nucleotides not matched to a gene: 6. In DNA, the CDR3 is TGCAGCGTTGCCCGACAGGGGGCAAGCTACGAGCAGTACTTC. It translates to CSVARQGASYEQYF.

The chain is built from TRBV23-1 and TRBJ1-2; D is perhaps TRBD1 (6 bases). TRBV23-1 is flagged as an ORF with uncertain function. The CDR3 has 17 residues. The germline V and J ends were trimmed by 0 bases and 8 bases, with 22 bases remaining between them. Here the CDR3 reads CASSQSREDSVPWGYTF. The CDR3 nucleotides read TGCGCCAGCAGTCAATCGAGAGAGGACAGCGTCCCATGGGGCTACACCTTC.

J is TRBJ2-3 and V is TRBV7-2; 7 bases match TRBD2. J was trimmed by 2 bases and V by 3 bases; bases with no gene match: 8. Germline CDR1 SGHTA, CDR2 FQGNSA. This CDR3 has 16 residues. The CDR3 loop reads CASSFLADLSTDTQYF. CDR3 nucleotide sequence: TGTGCCAGCAGCTTTCTAGCGGACCTATCCACAGATACGCAGTATTTT.

CDR3 region: CASSRRGWYQETQYF. The DNA for the CDR3 is TGTGCCAGCAGTCGGCGGGGCTGGTACCAAGAGACCCAGTACTTC. The chain combines TRBV28 with TRBJ2-5; D perhaps matches TRBD2 (6 bases). Trimming removed 5 bases from V and 0 bases from J, with 13 bases in between. CDR3 length: 15 residues. CDR1 MDHEN and CDR2 SYDVKM come from the germline V gene.

This rearrangement joins TRBV7-2 to TRBJ2-7; the D gene is possibly TRBD1 (6 bases). Trimming shortened V by 3 bases and J by 6 bases, and 12 bases separated the two germline ends. CDR3 length equals 13 residues. The V gene's germline CDR1 is SGHTA and CDR2 FQGNSA. CDR3 in amino acids: CASSLSTGTEQYF. The CDR3 region has the DNA TGTGCCAGCAGCTTGAGTACAGGGACCGAGCAGTACTTC. The variable domain in full, completed from reference TRBV7-2 and TRBJ2-7, reads GAGVSQSPSNKVTEKGKDVELRCDPISGHTALYWYRQSLGQGLEFLIYFQGNSAPDKSGLPSDRFSAERTGGSVSTLTIQRTQQEDSAVYLCASSLSTGTEQYFGPGTRLTVT.

Only one count was recorded for this clone. The chain has TRBV29-1 and TRBJ2-7; no firm D call. Germline CDR1 SQVTM, CDR2 ANQGSEA. V was pared by 4 bases and J by 2 bases, with 12 bases between. This CDR3 comprises 13 residues. The DNA for the CDR3 is TGCAGCGTTGGGACGGAGATGCCCTACGAGCAGTACTTC. This codes for CSVGTEMPYEQYF.

The rearrangement joins TRBV30 to TRBJ2-1; D is unclear. This CDR3 contains 11 residues. V lost 4 bases to trimming and J lost 10 bases, with 11 bases between them. The germline gives CDR1 GTSNPN, CDR2 SVGIG (reference sequence). The CDR3 DNA reads as TGTGCCTGGATTTCCGGGCGGGAGCAGTTCTTC. It is translated as CAWISGREQFF.

The chain employs TRBV30 and TRBJ1-2, with unresolved D. Trimming left V 0 bases short and J 7 bases short, with 18 bases between. Germline V gene data show CDR1 as GTSNPN and CDR2 as SVGIG (reference sequence). The CDR3 totals 15 residues. For the CDR3, the DNA is TGTGCCTGGAGTGTTGCGTCAGCGGGAGGGATTGGCTACACCTTC. Amino acids: CAWSVASAGGIGYTF.